This paragraph covers one T cell receptor (beta chain) sequence. The source of the sample is a study of T cell changes during pregnancy in multiple sclerosis. The protocol was immunoSEQ multiplex PCR, while the TCRdb copy is restricted to in-frame clones and leaves out a portion. Seen here are tens of thousands of clones, approximately 90% observed once, and the top ten hold around 3%. CDR1 is SQVTM, CDR2 ANQGSEA, per germline. V was pared by 8 bases and J by 2 bases, with 19 bases of the junction left unmatched. The CDR3 loop spans 17 amino acids. The specimen was peripheral blood, collected before pregnancy. The source is a female donor with multiple sclerosis, enrolled in a pregnancy study. The V gene is TRBV29-1, the J gene TRBJ2-7, with TRBD2 matching over 9 bases. The CDR3 sequence is CSSGASGNSDRPYEQYF. CDR3 in DNA: TGCAGCTCTGGGGCTAGCGGGAATAGCGACCGCCCCTACGAGCAGTACTTC.